Listed here are 13 T cell receptor beta chains from one sample, sequenced in a study of OX40 agonist ivuxolimab in advanced cancers. Sequencing was performed with immunoSEQ multiplex PCR; in TCRdb, only in-frame clones are kept and a portion is missing. The data contain 55,000 to 85,000 clones, more than 75% of them singletons. Specimen: CD4+ or CD8+ T cells sorted from blood, collected in a trial of the OX40 agonist ivuxolimab. These receptors all stem from an adult with an advanced solid tumor such as melanoma, head and neck, liver or kidney cancer.

This clone was recorded once. The chain links TRBV6-5 to TRBJ1-2; a weak D match, TRBD1 (5 bases). V lost 9 bases, J lost 8 bases, and 16 bases lay in between. Germline V gives CDR1 MNHEY, CDR2 SVGAGI. This CDR3 has 12 amino acids. Written as DNA, the CDR3 is TGTGCCAGTGGACTTCAGCAGGGCGGCTACACCTTC. Translation gives CASGLQQGGYTF.

This clone was seen only a few times. The rearrangement uses TRBV6-6 and TRBJ2-7; D gene unclear. The CDR3 spans 12 residues. Trimming removed 0 bases at V and 9 bases at J, with 9 bases between. CDR1 is MNHNY, CDR2 SVGAGI, per germline (reference sequence). DNA of the CDR3: TGTGCCAGCAGTTACTCAGTGGCAGGGCAGTACTTC. This encodes CASSYSVAGQYF.

The genes are TRBV7-9 and TRBJ1-5, with D tentatively TRBD1 (5 bases). V was pared by 2 bases and J by 1 base, with 9 bases between. This CDR3 is built from 15 residues. CDR1 SEHNR and CDR2 FQNEAQ come from the germline V gene (reference sequence). The CDR3 loop is CASSLSGASNQPQHF. The CDR3 DNA is TGTGCCAGCAGCTTATCCGGGGCCAGCAATCAGCCCCAGCATTTT.

This chain links TRBV25-1 with TRBJ2-7; D is unresolved. This CDR3 is built from 15 residues. Trimming pared 3 bases from V and 5 bases from J, leaving 17 bases between. Per germline, CDR1 MGHDK and CDR2 SYGVNS. CDR3 nucleotides: TGTGCCAGCAGTGACCCAGCCGTGGGCTTCGACGAGCAGTACTTC. Its translation: CASSDPAVGFDEQYF.

This sequence joins TRBV4-3 and TRBJ1-2; a weak D match, TRBD1 (6 bases). Trimming stripped 0 bases from V and 2 bases from J, with 10 bases between. The germline V gene encodes CDR1 LGHNA and CDR2 YSLEER. CDR3 length: 15 residues. For the CDR3, the DNA is TGCGCCAGCAGCCAAGACTTTCAGGGGAACTATGGCTACACCTTC. Translated, it gives CASSQDFQGNYGYTF.

Regarding this clone: This sample also contains other DNA sequences that code for the same CDR3. In DNA form, the CDR3 reads TGTGCCAGCAGTTACTCGGGGGAGCAGTACTTC. Amino acid sequence: CASSYSGEQYF. The chain joins TRBV6-6 to TRBJ2-7, with D uncertain. V was trimmed by 0 bases and J by 7 bases, leaving 4 bases between them. Germline-derived CDR1 and CDR2 are MNHNY and SVGAGI (reference sequence). This CDR3 is 11 amino acids long.

The chain couples TRBV19 to TRBJ2-5; TRBD1 matches at 7 bases. CDR1 is LNHDA and CDR2 is SQIVND in the germline V gene (reference sequence). J gave up 2 bases and V 5 bases, and 5 bases lay outside the gene matches. This CDR3 spans 14 amino acids. DNA of the CDR3: TGTGCCAGTAGTCAAGCCAGGGGGCAAGAGACCCAGTACTTC. It yields the protein CASSQARGQETQYF. Combining the CDR3 with reference TRBV19 and TRBJ2-5 gives the whole variable domain DGGITQSPKYLFRKEGQNVTLSCEQNLNHDAMYWYRQDPGQGLRLIYYSQIVNDFQKGDIAEGYSVSREKKESFPLTVTSAQKNPTAFYLCASSQARGQETQYFGPGTRLLVL.

This sequence joins TRBV18 and TRBJ1-1; 7 bases line up with TRBD1. Germline V gene sequence: CDR1 KGHSH, CDR2 LQKENI. Trimming removed 4 bases from V and 6 bases from J; junction bases left unmatched: 11. This CDR3 has 15 amino acids. DNA of the CDR3: TGTGCCAGCTCACGACAGACAGGGCAGGACGCTGAAGCTTTCTTT. Amino acid sequence: CASSRQTGQDAEAFF.

The chain joins TRBV15 to TRBJ2-3, with D hard to call. The CDR3 is made up of 13 amino acids. Trimming removed 3 bases at V and 6 bases at J, with 10 bases between. From germline, CDR1 is LNHNV and CDR2 YYDKDF (reference sequence). The CDR3 reads CATSSPNSDTQYF. The CDR3 coding sequence is TGTGCCACCAGCAGTCCTAACTCGGATACGCAGTATTTT.

V and J are TRBV10-2 and TRBJ1-6, with 7 positions matching TRBD1. The trim removed 3 bases at V and 9 bases at J, leaving 8 bases unmatched. Germline CDR1 and CDR2: WSHSY and SAAADI. The CDR3 covers 15 residues. Here the CDR3 reads CASSEWEGAGSPLHF. CDR3 nucleotides: TGCGCCAGCAGTGAATGGGAGGGGGCGGGTTCACCCCTCCACTTT.

The chain couples TRBV11-2 to TRBJ2-2; 12 bases map to TRBD2. Trimming took 5 bases from V and 6 from J; bases not matched to a gene: 7. CDR1 is SGHAT, CDR2 FQNNGV, per germline. The CDR3 runs 16 residues. CDR3 in DNA: TGTGCCAGCAGCCCCGCTAGCGGGGGGGCTTCCGGGGAGCTGTTTTTT. Translating gives CASSPASGGASGELFF.

CDR3 amino acids: CASRALSGGNEAFF. For the CDR3, the DNA is TGTGCCAGCAGAGCCTTATCCGGGGGGAATGAAGCTTTCTTT. The chain couples TRBV2 to TRBJ1-1, with D possibly matching TRBD1 (5 bases). Germline V gene lookup returns CDR1 SNHLY and CDR2 FYNNEI. The V end was cut by 6 bases, the J end by 7 bases, with 18 bases between. The CDR3 length is 14 residues. Supplemented by reference TRBV2 and TRBJ1-1, the full variable domain reads EPEVTQTPSHQVTQMGQEVILRCVPISNHLYFYWYRQILGQKVEFLVSFYNNEISEKSEIFDDQFSVERPDGSNFTLKIRSTKLEDSAMYFCASRALSGGNEAFFGQGTRLTVV.

This clone is a singleton in its sample. V usage is TRBV5-1 and J usage is TRBJ2-6; D is ambiguous. This CDR3 contains 15 residues. Germline CDR1 reads SGHRS; CDR2 reads YFSETQ. Trimming removed 0 bases from V and 5 bases from J, with 9 bases in between. CDR3 bases: TGCGCCAGCAGCTTGGCGGAGCTGAGGGCCAACGTCCTGACTTTC. Translating it yields CASSLAELRANVLTF.